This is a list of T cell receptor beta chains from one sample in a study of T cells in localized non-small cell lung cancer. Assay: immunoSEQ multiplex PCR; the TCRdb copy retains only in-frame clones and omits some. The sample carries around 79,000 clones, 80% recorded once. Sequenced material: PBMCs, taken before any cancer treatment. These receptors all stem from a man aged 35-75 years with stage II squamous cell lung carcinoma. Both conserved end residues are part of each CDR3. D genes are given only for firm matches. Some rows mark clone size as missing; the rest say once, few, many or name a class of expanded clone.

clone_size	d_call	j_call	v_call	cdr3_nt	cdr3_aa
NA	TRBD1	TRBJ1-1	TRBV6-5	TGTGCCAGCAAACGACAGGGGACTGAAGCTTTCTTT	CASKRQGTEAFF
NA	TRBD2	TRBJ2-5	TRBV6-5	TGTGCCAGCAGTTTACTAGCGGAAGAGACCCAGTACTTC	CASSLLAEETQYF
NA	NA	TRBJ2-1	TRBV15	TGTGCCACCAGCTCGGCCCGCGGGAAGGGTAGCAATGAGCAGTTCTTC	CATSSARGKGSNEQFF
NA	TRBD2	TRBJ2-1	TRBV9	TGTGCCAGCAGCGTATTCCAGCGGGGCTCCTACAATGAGCAGTTCTTC	CASSVFQRGSYNEQFF
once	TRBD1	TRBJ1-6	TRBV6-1	TGTGCCAGCAGTGAGTTCGACAGGGGGCTAAATTCACCCCTCCACTTT	CASSEFDRGLNSPLHF
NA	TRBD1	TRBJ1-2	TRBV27	TGTGCCAGCAGTTTTCGGGACAGTTATGGCTACACCTTC	CASSFRDSYGYTF
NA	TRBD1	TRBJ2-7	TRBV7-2	TGTGCCACCAGACAGGGCGGAACCTACGAGCAGTACTTC	CATRQGGTYEQYF
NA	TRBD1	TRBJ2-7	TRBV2	TGTGCCAGCAGCCATTCGCGGGACAGGGGAGCCTACGAGCAGTACTTC	CASSHSRDRGAYEQYF
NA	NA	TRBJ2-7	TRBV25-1	TGTGCCAGCAGTGAATCGCGGGGGCGGTTCGACGAGCAGTACTTC	CASSESRGRFDEQYF
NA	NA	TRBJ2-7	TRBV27	TGTGCCAGCAGTTTGGAGCAACCGGGACCGTTAAACGAGCAGTACTTC	CASSLEQPGPLNEQYF
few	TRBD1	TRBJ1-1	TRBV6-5	TGTGCCAGCAGGGGGACAGGGAGGACTGAAGCTTTCTTT	CASRGTGRTEAFF
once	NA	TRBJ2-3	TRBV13	TGTGCCAGCAGCAACCTGACTCGTACGCAGTATTTT	CASSNLTRTQYF
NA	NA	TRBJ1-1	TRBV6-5	TGTGCCAGCAGTTCCCCCCTCGGGGCACGGGGCACTGAAGCTTTCTTT	CASSSPLGARGTEAFF
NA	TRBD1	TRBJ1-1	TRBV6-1	TGTGCCAGCAGTGACACAGGACAGGGACCGAACACTGAAGCTTTCTTT	CASSDTGQGPNTEAFF
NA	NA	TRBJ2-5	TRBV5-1	TGCGCCAGCAGCCCCCTCAGGCCGGGTGGGGGGCAGACCCAGTACTTC	CASSPLRPGGGQTQYF